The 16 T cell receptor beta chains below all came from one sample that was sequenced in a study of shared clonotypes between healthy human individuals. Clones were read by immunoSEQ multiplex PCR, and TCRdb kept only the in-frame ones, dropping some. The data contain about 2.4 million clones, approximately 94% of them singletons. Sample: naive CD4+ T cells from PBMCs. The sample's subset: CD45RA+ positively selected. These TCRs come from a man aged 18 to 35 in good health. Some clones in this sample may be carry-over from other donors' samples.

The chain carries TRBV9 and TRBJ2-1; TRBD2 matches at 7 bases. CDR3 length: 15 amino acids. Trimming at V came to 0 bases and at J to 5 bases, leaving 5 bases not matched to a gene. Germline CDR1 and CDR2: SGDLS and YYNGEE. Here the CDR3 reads CASSVGRERNNEQFF. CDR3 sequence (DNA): TGTGCCAGCAGCGTAGGGCGGGAGCGGAACAATGAGCAGTTCTTC.

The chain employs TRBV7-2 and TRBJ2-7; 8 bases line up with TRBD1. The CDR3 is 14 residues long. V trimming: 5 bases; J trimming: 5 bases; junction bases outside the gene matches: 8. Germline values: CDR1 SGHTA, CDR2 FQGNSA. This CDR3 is CASSHRTGKDEQYF. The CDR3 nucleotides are TGTGCCAGCAGCCACCGGACAGGGAAGGACGAGCAGTACTTC.

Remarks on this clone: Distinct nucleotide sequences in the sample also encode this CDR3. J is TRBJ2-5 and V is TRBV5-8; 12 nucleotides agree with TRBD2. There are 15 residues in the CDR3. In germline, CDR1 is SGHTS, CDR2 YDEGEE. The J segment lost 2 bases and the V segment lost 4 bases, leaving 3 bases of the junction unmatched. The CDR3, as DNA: TGTGCCAGCAGCCTCGGACTAGCGGGACAAGAGACCCAGTACTTC. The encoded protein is CASSLGLAGQETQYF.

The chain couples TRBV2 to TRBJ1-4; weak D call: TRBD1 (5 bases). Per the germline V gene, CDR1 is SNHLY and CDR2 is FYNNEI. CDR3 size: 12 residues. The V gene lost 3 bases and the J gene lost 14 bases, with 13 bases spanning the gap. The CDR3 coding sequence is TGTGCCAGCAGTGACACGCATGCAGGGCTGTTTTTT. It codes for CASSDTHAGLFF. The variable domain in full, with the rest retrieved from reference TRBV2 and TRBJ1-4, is EPEVTQTPSHQVTQMGQEVILRCVPISNHLYFYWYRQILGQKVEFLVSFYNNEISEKSEIFDDQFSVERPDGSNFTLKIRSTKLEDSAMYFCASSDTHAGLFFGSGTQLSVL.

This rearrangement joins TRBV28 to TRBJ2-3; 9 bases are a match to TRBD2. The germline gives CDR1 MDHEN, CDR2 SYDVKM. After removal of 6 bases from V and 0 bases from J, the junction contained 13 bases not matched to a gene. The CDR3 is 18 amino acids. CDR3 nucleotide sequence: TGTGCCAGCAGCTCACTAGCGGGTAGGGCCGTAAGCACAGATACGCAGTATTTT. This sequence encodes CASSSLAGRAVSTDTQYF.

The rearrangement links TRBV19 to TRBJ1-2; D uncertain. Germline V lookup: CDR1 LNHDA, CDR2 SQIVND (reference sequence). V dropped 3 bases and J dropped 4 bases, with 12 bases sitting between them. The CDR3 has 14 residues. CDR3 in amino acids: CASSMYDTPYGYTF. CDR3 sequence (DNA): TGTGCCAGTAGTATGTATGATACACCCTATGGCTACACCTTC.

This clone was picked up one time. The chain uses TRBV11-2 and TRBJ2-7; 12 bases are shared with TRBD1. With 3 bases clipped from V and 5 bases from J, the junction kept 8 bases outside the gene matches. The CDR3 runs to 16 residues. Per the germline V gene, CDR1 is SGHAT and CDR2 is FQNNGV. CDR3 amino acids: CASSLDRDRGPHEQYF. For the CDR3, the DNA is TGTGCCAGCAGCTTGGACCGGGACAGGGGGCCGCACGAGCAGTACTTC.

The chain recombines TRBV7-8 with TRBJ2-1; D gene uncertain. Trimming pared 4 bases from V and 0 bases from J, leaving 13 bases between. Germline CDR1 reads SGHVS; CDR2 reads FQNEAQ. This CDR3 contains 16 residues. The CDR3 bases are TGTGCCAGCAGCTCCCGGCAGGCTAGCTCCTACAATGAGCAGTTCTTC. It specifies CASSSRQASSYNEQFF.

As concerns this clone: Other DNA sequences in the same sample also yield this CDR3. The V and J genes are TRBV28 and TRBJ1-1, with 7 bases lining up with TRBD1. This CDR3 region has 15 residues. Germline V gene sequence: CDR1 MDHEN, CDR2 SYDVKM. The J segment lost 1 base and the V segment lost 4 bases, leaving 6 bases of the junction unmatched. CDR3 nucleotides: TGTGCCAGCAGTTCGACCGGGACAGAGAACACTGAAGCTTTCTTT. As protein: CASSSTGTENTEAFF.

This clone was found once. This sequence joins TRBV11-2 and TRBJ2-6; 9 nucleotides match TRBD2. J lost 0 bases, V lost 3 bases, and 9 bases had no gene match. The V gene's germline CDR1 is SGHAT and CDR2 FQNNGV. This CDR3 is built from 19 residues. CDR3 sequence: CASSFQAGLALSGANVLTF. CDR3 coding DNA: TGTGCCAGCAGCTTTCAGGCGGGACTAGCCCTCTCTGGGGCCAACGTCCTGACTTTC.

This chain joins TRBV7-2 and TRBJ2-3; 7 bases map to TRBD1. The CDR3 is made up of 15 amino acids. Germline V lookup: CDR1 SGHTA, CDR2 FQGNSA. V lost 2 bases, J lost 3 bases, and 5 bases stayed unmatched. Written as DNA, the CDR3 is TGTGCCAGCAGCTTAACCTTACAGGGGACAGATACGCAGTATTTT. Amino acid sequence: CASSLTLQGTDTQYF.

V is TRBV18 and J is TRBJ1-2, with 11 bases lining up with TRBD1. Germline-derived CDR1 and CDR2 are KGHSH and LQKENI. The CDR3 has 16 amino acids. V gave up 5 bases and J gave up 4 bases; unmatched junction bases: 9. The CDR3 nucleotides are TGTGCCAGCTCAGCCGGACAGGGGGCTGGAGGCTATGGCTACACCTTC. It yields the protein CASSAGQGAGGYGYTF.

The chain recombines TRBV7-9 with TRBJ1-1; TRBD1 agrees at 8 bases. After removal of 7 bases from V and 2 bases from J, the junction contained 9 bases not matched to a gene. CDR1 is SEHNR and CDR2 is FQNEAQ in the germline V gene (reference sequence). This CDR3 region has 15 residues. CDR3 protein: CASNEYGQGNTEAFF. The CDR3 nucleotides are TGTGCCAGCAACGAATACGGACAGGGAAACACTGAAGCTTTCTTT.

The CDR3: CASSLEGTWGLAAYNEQFF. In DNA, the CDR3 is TGTGCCAGCAGCTTAGAAGGCACTTGGGGACTAGCGGCCTACAATGAGCAGTTCTTC. The chain carries TRBV11-2 and TRBJ2-1; 11 positions match TRBD2. Unmatched junction bases numbered 9, after V lost 0 bases and J lost 2 bases. The CDR3 loop spans 19 amino acids. CDR1 is SGHAT, CDR2 FQNNGV, per germline.

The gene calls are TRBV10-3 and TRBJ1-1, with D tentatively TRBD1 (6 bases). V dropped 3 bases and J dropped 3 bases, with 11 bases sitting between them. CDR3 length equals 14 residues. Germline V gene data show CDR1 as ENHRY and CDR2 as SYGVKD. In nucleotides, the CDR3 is TGTGCCATCAGTGAAAGGGGGAAGGACACTGAAGCTTTCTTT. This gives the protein CAISERGKDTEAFF.

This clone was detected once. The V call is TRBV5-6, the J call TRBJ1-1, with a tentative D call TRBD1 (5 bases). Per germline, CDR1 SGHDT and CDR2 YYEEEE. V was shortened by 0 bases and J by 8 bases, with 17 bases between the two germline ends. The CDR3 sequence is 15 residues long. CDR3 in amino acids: CASSLAGRQPVEAFF. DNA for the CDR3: TGTGCCAGCAGCTTGGCCGGCAGACAGCCAGTCGAAGCTTTCTTT.